This TCR beta chain was sequenced in a study of radiotherapy plus CTLA-4 blockade in lung cancer. Overall study context: Patients showed objective responses in roughly 19% of cases and disease control in less than 35%.

Study observations and caveats: There was expansion of tumor-derived TCR clones in blood after radiotherapy plus ipilimumab.

Regarding this clone: Its specificity is unknown.

The table came from immunoSEQ multiplex PCR; TCRdb's copy has only in-frame clones and leaves some out. The sample holds 100,000 or so clones, about 85% seen once. Those patients who had chemo-refractory metastatic non-small-cell lung cancer were given focal radiation along with CTLA-4 blockade through ipilimumab. The sequences come from peripheral blood, collected from a patient treated with radiotherapy plus ipilimumab. The source is a human donor with non-small cell lung cancer that progressed on radiotherapy plus ipilimumab.

For the CDR3, the DNA is TGTGCCAGCAGTGAATCCCTGACAGGGCATCAGCCCCAGCATTTT. It yields the protein CASSESLTGHQPQHF. V is TRBV2 and J is TRBJ1-5; 7 bases line up with TRBD1. Germline CDR1 and CDR2: SNHLY and FYNNEI. V shed 2 bases and J 5 bases; nucleotides not matched to a gene: 6. CDR3 size: 15 residues.